Here is one T cell receptor (beta chain) with its context. The antigen is not known. Method: immunoSEQ multiplex PCR; TCRdb's copy keeps in-frame clones and lacks some. The data hold 90,000 or so clones, with around 67% observed a single time. The entry originates in a study of CD8 T cell repertoires and HIV-1 epitope variants. General observations from the study: This assay reports beta chains of antigen-expanded cells, not T cell function. Six of nine antigen-specific clonotypes appeared cross-reactive to autologous or escape variants.

Germline CDR1 MDHEN, CDR2 SYDVKM. This CDR3 has 17 amino acids. The V and J ends lost 6 bases and 0 bases respectively, with 18 bases between them. V is TRBV28 and J is TRBJ1-5; maybe TRBD1 (6 bases). The sequenced sample was uncultured baseline CD8+ T cells from peripheral blood mononuclear cells (PBMCs). This clonotype was sampled from a male donor with HIV. The CDR3 nucleotides read TGTGCCAGCAGCACATCGGGACAAACAAATAGCAATCAGCCCCAGCATTTT. Protein sequence: CASSTSGQTNSNQPQHF.